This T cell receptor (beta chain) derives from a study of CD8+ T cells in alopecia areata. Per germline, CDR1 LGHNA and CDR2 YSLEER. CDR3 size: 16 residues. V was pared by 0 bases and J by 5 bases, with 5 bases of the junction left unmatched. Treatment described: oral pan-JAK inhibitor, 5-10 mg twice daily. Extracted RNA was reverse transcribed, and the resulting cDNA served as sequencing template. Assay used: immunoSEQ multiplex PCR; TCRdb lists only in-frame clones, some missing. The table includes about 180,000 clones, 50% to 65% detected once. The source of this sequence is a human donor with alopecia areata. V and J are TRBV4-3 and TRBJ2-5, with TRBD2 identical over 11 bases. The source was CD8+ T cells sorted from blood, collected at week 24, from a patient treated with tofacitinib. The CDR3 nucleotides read TGCGCCAGCAGCCAAGAAATTAGCGGGGGGGCCGAGACCCAGTACTTC. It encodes CASSQEISGGAETQYF.